This TCR beta chain was recovered during a study of T-cell reconstitution after alpha-beta-depleted transplantation in children. This sample's TCRbeta library carried unique molecular identifier barcodes. Each CDR3 protein gets one entry after TCRdb re-called the PCR reads with MiXCR. The table lists fewer than 750,000 distinct CDR3 sequences, roughly 30% of them singletons. J gave up 4 bases and V 3 bases, and 9 bases lay outside the gene matches. The CDR3 runs to 16 residues. Germline CDR1 reads KGHDR; CDR2 reads SFDVKD. In the case of this clonotype: The target antigen is unknown.

Study findings and constraints: At one year after transplant, newly produced T cells mostly accounted for T-cell counts and diversity. Alpha-beta T cells about two months after transplant reportedly derived from several hundred expanded graft clones. Surviving recipient T cells and thymic progenitors accounted for the high day-60 TCRbeta diversity observed in some patients.

Sequencing was performed on PBMCs, taken before TCRalphabeta/CD19-depleted stem cell transplant. The sequence was obtained from a boy younger than two with Wiskott-Aldrich syndrome, due to receive a stem cell transplant. The chain recombines TRBV24-1 with TRBJ2-5; 8 bases line up with TRBD2. The CDR3 DNA follows: TGTGCCACCAGTGATATGGGGACGGGAGGGGCAGAGACCCAGTACTTC. It encodes CATSDMGTGGAETQYF.